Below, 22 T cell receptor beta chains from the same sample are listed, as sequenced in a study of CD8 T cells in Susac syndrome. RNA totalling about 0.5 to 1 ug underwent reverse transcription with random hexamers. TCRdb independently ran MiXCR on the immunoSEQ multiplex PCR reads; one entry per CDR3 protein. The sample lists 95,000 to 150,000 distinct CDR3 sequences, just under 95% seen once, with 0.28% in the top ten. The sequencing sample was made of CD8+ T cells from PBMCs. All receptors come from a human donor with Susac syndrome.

The CDR3 protein is CASSAGLPIYGDSPLHF. For the CDR3, the DNA is TGTGCCAGCAGTGCGGGCCTTCCTATATATGGCGATTCACCCCTCCACTTT. The chain is built from TRBV6-1 and TRBJ1-6; D is unclear. Per the germline V gene, CDR1 is MNHNS and CDR2 is SASEGT. This CDR3 contains 17 residues. Trimming cost V 4 bases and J 8 bases, with 21 bases left between them.

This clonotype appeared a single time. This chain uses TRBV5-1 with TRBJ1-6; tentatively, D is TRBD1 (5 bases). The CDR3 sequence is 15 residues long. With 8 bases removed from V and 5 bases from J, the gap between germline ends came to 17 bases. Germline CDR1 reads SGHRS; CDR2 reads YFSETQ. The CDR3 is CARNGTPGDNSPLHF. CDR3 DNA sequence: TGCGCCAGGAACGGGACCCCCGGTGATAATTCACCCCTCCACTTT.

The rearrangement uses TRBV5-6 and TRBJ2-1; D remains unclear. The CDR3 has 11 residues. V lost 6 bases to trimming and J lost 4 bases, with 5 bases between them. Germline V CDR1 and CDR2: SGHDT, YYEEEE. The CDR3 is CASTKYNEQFF. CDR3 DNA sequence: TGTGCCAGCACCAAATACAATGAGCAGTTCTTC.

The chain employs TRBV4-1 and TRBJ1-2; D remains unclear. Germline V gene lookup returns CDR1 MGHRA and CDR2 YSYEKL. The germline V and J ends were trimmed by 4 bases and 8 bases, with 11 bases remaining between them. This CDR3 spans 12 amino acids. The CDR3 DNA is TGCGCCAGCAGCCCCCTGTTGGGGGGCTACACCTTC. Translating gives CASSPLLGGYTF.

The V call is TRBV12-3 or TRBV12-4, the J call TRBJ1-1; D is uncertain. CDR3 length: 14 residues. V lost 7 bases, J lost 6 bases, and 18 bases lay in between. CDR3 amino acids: CASTLGSVEAEAFF. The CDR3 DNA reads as TGTGCCAGCACCTTGGGGTCAGTGGAAGCTGAAGCTTTCTTT.

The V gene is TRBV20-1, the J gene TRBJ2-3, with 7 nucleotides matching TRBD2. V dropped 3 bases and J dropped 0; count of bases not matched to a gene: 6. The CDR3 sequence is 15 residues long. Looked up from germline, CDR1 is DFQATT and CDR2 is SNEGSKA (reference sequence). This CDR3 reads CSARSLAESTDTQYF. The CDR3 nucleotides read TGCAGTGCTAGGAGCCTAGCGGAGAGCACAGATACGCAGTATTTT.

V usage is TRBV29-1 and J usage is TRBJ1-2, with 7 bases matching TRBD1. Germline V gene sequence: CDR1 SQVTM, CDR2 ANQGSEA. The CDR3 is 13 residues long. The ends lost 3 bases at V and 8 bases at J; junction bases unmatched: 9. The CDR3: CSVEAGGLGGYTF. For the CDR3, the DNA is TGCAGCGTTGAGGCAGGGGGGCTCGGAGGCTACACCTTC.

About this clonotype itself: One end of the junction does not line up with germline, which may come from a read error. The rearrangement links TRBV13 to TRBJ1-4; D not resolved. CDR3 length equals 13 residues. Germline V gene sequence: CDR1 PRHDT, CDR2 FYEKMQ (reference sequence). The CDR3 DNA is TGTGCCAGCAGCCTAGGGTCGGGTGAAAAACTGTTTTTT. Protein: CASSLGSGEKLFF.

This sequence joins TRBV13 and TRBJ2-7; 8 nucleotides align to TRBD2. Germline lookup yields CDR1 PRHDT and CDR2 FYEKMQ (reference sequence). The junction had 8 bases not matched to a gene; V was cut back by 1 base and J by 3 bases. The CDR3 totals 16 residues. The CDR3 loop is CASSLEAGETNYEQYF. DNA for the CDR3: TGTGCCAGCAGCTTAGAAGCGGGGGAGACAAACTACGAGCAGTACTTC.

CDR3 sequence: CASSSMEYTEAFF. The CDR3 bases are TGTGCCAGCAGCTCCATGGAGTACACTGAAGCTTTCTTT. The chain is built from TRBV11-2 and TRBJ1-1; D not resolved. The CDR3 loop spans 13 amino acids. V lost 4 bases, J lost 3 bases, and 9 bases lay in between. Per the germline V gene, CDR1 is SGHAT and CDR2 is FQNNGV. The variable domain in full, with the rest retrieved from reference TRBV11-2 and TRBJ1-1, is EAGVAQSPRYKIIEKRQSVAFWCNPISGHATLYWYQQILGQGPKLLIQFQNNGVVDDSQLPKDRFSAERLKGVDSTLKIQPAKLEDSAVYLCASSSMEYTEAFFGQGTRLTVV.

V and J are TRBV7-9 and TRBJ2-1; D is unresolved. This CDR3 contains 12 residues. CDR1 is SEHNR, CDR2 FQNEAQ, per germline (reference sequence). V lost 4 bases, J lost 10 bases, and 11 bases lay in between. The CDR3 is CASSSPGPEQFF. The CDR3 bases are TGTGCCAGCAGCTCCCCCGGGCCAGAGCAGTTCTTC.

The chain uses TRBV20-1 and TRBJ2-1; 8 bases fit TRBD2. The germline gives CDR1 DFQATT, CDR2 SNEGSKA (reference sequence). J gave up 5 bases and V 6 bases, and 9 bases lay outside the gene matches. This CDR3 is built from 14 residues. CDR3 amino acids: CSAPGGGIDNEQFF. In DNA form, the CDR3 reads TGCAGTGCCCCCGGGGGGGGCATCGACAATGAGCAGTTCTTC.

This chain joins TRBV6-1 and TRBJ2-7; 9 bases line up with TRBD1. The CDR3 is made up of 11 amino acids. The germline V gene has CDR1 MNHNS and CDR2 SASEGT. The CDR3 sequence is CAVDRGDEQYF. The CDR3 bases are TGTGCTGTGGACAGGGGCGACGAGCAGTACTTC.

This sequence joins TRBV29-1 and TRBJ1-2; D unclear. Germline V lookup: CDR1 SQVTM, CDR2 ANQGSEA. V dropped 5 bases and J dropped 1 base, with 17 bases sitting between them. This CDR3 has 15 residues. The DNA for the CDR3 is TGCAGCGTTCCAGAAGGAGGAGGCATTAACTATGGCTACACCTTC. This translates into CSVPEGGGINYGYTF.

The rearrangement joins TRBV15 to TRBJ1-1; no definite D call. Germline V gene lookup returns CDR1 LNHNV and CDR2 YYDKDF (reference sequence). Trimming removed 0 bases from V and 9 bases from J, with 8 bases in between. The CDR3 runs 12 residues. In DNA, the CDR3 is TGTGCCACCAGCAGAGATGGGGAAAAAGCTTTCTTT. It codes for CATSRDGEKAFF.

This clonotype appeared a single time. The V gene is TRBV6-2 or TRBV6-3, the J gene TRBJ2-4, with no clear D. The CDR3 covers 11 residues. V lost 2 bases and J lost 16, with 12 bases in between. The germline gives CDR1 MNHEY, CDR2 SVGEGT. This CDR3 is CASSYPGFLYF. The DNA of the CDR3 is TGTGCCAGCAGTTACCCCGGGTTTCTCTACTTC.

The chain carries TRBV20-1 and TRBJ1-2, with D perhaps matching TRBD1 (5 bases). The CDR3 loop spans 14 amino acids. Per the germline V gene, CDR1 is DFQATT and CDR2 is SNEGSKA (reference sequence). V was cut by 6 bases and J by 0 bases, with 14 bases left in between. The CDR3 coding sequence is TGCAGTGCCTGGTCCGGGGCCTCTAACTATGGCTACACCTTC. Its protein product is CSAWSGASNYGYTF.

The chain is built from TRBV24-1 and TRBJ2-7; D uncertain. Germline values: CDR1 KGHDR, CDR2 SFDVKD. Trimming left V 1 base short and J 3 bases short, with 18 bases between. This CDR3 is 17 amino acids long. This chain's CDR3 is CATSDLGHQTLNYEQYF. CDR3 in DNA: TGTGCCACCAGTGATTTAGGGCACCAGACCTTAAACTACGAGCAGTACTTC.

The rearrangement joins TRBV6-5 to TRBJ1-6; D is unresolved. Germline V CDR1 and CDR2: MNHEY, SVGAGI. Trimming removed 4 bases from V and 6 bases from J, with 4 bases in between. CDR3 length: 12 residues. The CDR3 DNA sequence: TGTGCCAGCAGTTTCACTAATTCACCCCTCCACTTT. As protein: CASSFTNSPLHF.

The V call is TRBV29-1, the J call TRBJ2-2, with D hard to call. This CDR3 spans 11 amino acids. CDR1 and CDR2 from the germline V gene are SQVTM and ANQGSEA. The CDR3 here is CSAFRTGELFF. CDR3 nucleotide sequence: TGCAGTGCCTTTAGGACCGGGGAGCTGTTTTTT.

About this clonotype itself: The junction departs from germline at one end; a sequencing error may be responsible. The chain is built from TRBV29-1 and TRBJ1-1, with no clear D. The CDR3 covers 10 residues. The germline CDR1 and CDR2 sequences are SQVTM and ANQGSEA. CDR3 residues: CSVLNAEAFF. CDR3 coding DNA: TGCAGCGTTTTGAACGCTGAAGCTTTCTTT.

The DNA for the CDR3 is TGTGCCTGCCTGAAACCCCCCGCTTTCTTT. It is translated as CACLKPPAFF. V is TRBV30 and J is TRBJ1-1; D not certain. Trimming took 6 bases from V and 11 from J, leaving 13 bases between them. This CDR3 region has 10 residues. Germline CDR1 is GTSNPN and CDR2 is SVGIG (reference sequence).